This record covers a single TCR beta chain. Trimming cost V 4 bases and J 3 bases, with 12 bases left between them. There are 15 residues in the CDR3. Germline lookup yields CDR1 SGHNT and CDR2 YENEEA. This entry belongs to a study of shared clonotypes between healthy human individuals. Memory CD4+ cells were the fraction left after CD45RA+ naive selection. Generated by immunoSEQ multiplex PCR, the TCRdb table keeps only in-frame clones and is missing some. The sample has approximately 2.4 million clones, approximately 94% seen once. Sequenced material: naive CD4+ T cells sorted from blood. This sample's subset: CD45RA+ positively selected. The chain couples TRBV11-3 to TRBJ2-2; a possible D gene is TRBD1 (6 bases). The TCR comes from a young man in good health. CDR3 sequence (DNA): TGTGCCAGCAGCTCCGGACAGACGGACACCGGGGAGCTGTTTTTT. Translation: CASSSGQTDTGELFF.